A single sample gave rise to the 27 T cell receptor beta chains below, sequenced in a study of T cells after yellow fever vaccination. TCRdb redid the calling of the 5' RACE reads with MiXCR, one entry per CDR3 protein. The table has 35,000 to 55,000 distinct CDR3 sequences, roughly 7.1% seen once; the top ten hold approximately 15%. The sample here was CD8+ T cells not binding an NS4B(214-222) dextramer, sorted from PBMCs, taken 45 days after the yellow fever booster vaccination. These receptors came from a young man who received the YFV17D yellow fever vaccine.

This clonotype was counted ten times or more. V and J are TRBV4-3 and TRBJ2-1, with 11 nucleotides matching TRBD2. V was pared by 6 bases and J by 3 bases, with 4 bases of the junction left unmatched. The CDR3 loop spans 15 amino acids. The germline CDR1 and CDR2 sequences are LGHNA and YSLEER. CDR3 coding DNA: TGCGCCAGCAGTCCGGGACTAGCGGACTACAATGAGCAGTTCTTC. This encodes CASSPGLADYNEQFF.

This clonotype has a handful of counts. The chain links TRBV5-4 to TRBJ2-1; TRBD2 matches 8 bases. The CDR3 length is 15 residues. The germline V gene encodes CDR1 SGHNT and CDR2 YYREEE (reference sequence). Trimming removed 4 bases from V and 10 bases from J; junction bases left unmatched: 13. CDR3 sequence (DNA): TGTGCCAGCAGCGCGTTCCCAGAAGCGGGAGAGGAGCAGTTCTTC. It encodes CASSAFPEAGEEQFF.

This clonotype occurred many times. This chain joins TRBV12-3 or TRBV12-4 and TRBJ2-3, with 10 bases lining up with TRBD2. J gave up 3 bases and V 8 bases, and 5 bases lay outside the gene matches. The CDR3 has 14 residues. The CDR3 nucleotides are TGTGCCAGCGGGAGCGGGAGGGAAACAGATACGCAGTATTTT. Protein sequence: CASGSGRETDTQYF.

This clonotype was recorded many times. The V and J genes are TRBV27 and TRBJ2-7; 8 bases align to TRBD2. The CDR3 is 14 amino acids. Unmatched junction bases numbered 2, after V lost 2 bases and J lost 2 bases. Germline values: CDR1 MNHEY, CDR2 SMNVEV (reference sequence). CDR3 protein: CASSLLGLAYEQYF. Here the CDR3 DNA reads TGTGCCAGCAGTTTACTGGGACTAGCCTACGAGCAGTACTTC.

This clonotype was seen ten or more times. The rearrangement links TRBV4-1 to TRBJ2-2; 8 bases agree with TRBD2. The CDR3 runs to 19 residues. Losses at the gene ends were 0 bases for V and 6 bases for J; bases not matched to a gene: 15. Per germline, CDR1 MGHRA and CDR2 YSYEKL. The CDR3 loop reads CASSQEGTSATSVPGELFF. CDR3 nucleotides: TGCGCCAGCAGCCAAGAAGGGACATCCGCGACTAGCGTACCCGGGGAGCTGTTTTTT.

This clonotype was detected many times. The chain employs TRBV7-9 and TRBJ2-5, with 8 bases aligning to TRBD1. CDR1 and CDR2 from the germline V gene are SEHNR and FQNEAQ (reference sequence). The CDR3 length is 14 residues. V was clipped by 5 bases and J by 5 bases; unmatched bases: 7. CDR3 coding DNA: TGTGCCAGCAGCCCCCGGACAGGGTGGGAGACCCAGTACTTC. The encoded protein is CASSPRTGWETQYF.

This clonotype has at least ten counts. The genes are TRBV3-1 and TRBJ2-3; possible D gene TRBD2, 6 bases. Trimming removed 4 bases from V and 6 bases from J, with 20 bases in between. Germline CDR1 reads LGHDT; CDR2 reads YNNKEL (reference sequence). The CDR3 extends over 16 amino acids. The CDR3 region has the DNA TGTGCCAGCAGCCCCCCCGGTGGGGGGAGTTTGGATACGCAGTATTTT. Amino acid sequence: CASSPPGGGSLDTQYF.

Ten or more counts support this clonotype. The CDR3 DNA follows: TGCAGCGTTGACGGGACAGGGGGCAACGAGCAGTACTTC. Translating it yields CSVDGTGGNEQYF. The V call is TRBV29-1, the J call TRBJ2-7, with 12 bases matching TRBD1. Germline V gives CDR1 SQVTM, CDR2 ANQGSEA. The ends lost 3 bases at V and 5 bases at J; junction bases unmatched: 2. The CDR3 consists of 13 residues.

V usage is TRBV6-5 and J usage is TRBJ2-1; D is unclear. V dropped 3 bases and J dropped 6 bases, with 15 bases sitting between them. The germline gives CDR1 MNHEY, CDR2 SVGAGI. The CDR3 extends over 15 amino acids. In DNA form, the CDR3 reads TGTGCCAGCAGTTATCGAGTTGTCCCTAGCAATGAGCAGTTCTTC. It translates to CASSYRVVPSNEQFF.

This clonotype was counted ten times or more. The gene calls are TRBV9 and TRBJ2-1; 8 nucleotides line up with TRBD1. Germline V lookup: CDR1 SGDLS, CDR2 YYNGEE. The ends lost 0 bases at V and 4 bases at J; junction bases unmatched: 3. This CDR3 is built from 15 residues. DNA for the CDR3: TGTGCCAGCAGCGTAGAGGGACAGGAGTACAATGAGCAGTTCTTC. This sequence encodes CASSVEGQEYNEQFF.

V usage is TRBV11-2 and J usage is TRBJ2-1; D might be TRBD2 (6 bases). Germline CDR1 SGHAT, CDR2 FQNNGV. The CDR3 runs to 15 residues. V was clipped by 4 bases and J by 6 bases, with 16 bases between them. CDR3 DNA: TGTGCCAGCAGCTCTGGCCCCGGGGGAGGCAATGAGCAGTTCTTC. It codes for CASSSGPGGGNEQFF. Using reference TRBV11-2 and TRBJ2-1 for the parts outside the CDR3, the full variable domain is EAGVAQSPRYKIIEKRQSVAFWCNPISGHATLYWYQQILGQGPKLLIQFQNNGVVDDSQLPKDRFSAERLKGVDSTLKIQPAKLEDSAVYLCASSSGPGGGNEQFFGPGTRLTVL.

This clonotype was seen many times. The rearrangement uses TRBV13 and TRBJ2-3; 8 positions match TRBD2. V lost 5 bases to trimming and J lost 5 bases; unmatched junction nucleotides: 9. This CDR3 comprises 15 residues. The V gene's germline CDR1 is PRHDT and CDR2 FYEKMQ (reference sequence). CDR3: CASSPGLAGRDTQYF. The CDR3 DNA follows: TGTGCCAGCAGCCCCGGGTTAGCGGGGCGAGATACGCAGTATTTT. The full variable domain, with the rest looked up from reference TRBV13 and TRBJ2-3, is AAGVIQSPRHLIKEKRETATLKCYPIPRHDTVYWYQQGPGQDPQFLISFYEKMQSDKGSIPDRFSAQQFSDYHSELNMSSLELGDSALYFCASSPGLAGRDTQYFGPGTRLTVL.

This clonotype has ten or more counts. The chain links TRBV27 to TRBJ2-1; TRBD2 matches 10 bases. The germline gives CDR1 MNHEY, CDR2 SMNVEV (reference sequence). This CDR3 comprises 16 residues. Germline trimming cut 7 bases from V and 0 bases from J; bases unmatched to any gene: 6. This chain's CDR3 is CASISGRGSSYNEQFF. The CDR3 bases are TGTGCCAGCATAAGCGGGAGGGGGAGCTCCTACAATGAGCAGTTCTTC.

In its sample, this clonotype was seen many times. The chain couples TRBV7-9 to TRBJ2-3, with D possibly matching TRBD2 (5 bases). Germline CDR1 SEHNR, CDR2 FQNEAQ (reference sequence). The CDR3 has 16 residues. The V gene lost 2 bases and the J gene lost 2 bases, with 14 bases spanning the gap. The CDR3: CASSLPSTGSTDTQYF. DNA for the CDR3: TGTGCCAGCAGCTTACCATCCACGGGGTCCACAGATACGCAGTATTTT.

This clonotype was counted ten times or more. This chain uses TRBV29-1 with TRBJ2-3; 10 bases map to TRBD2. The CDR3 sequence is 19 residues long. Germline CDR1 reads SQVTM; CDR2 reads ANQGSEA. V lost 0 bases and J lost 2; bases outside the gene matches: 14. In nucleotides, the CDR3 is TGCAGCGTTGAAGATCCGAGGGCTAGCGGGAGAGAATACACAGATACGCAGTATTTT. Its translation: CSVEDPRASGREYTDTQYF.

This chain links TRBV5-4 with TRBJ2-7, with a weak D call TRBD2 (6 bases). The CDR3 runs to 15 residues. Trimming took off 0 bases at V and 3 bases at J, with 13 bases between the two ends. In germline, CDR1 is SGHNT, CDR2 YYREEE (reference sequence). The CDR3 sequence is CASSLGLAVIYEQYF. The CDR3 bases are TGTGCCAGCAGCTTGGGATTAGCGGTGATCTACGAGCAGTACTTC. The whole variable domain, remainder taken from reference TRBV5-4 and TRBJ2-7, is ETGVTQSPTHLIKTRGQQVTLRCSSQSGHNTVSWYQQALGQGPQFIFQYYREEENGRGNFPPRFSGLQFPNYSSELNVNALELDDSALYLCASSLGLAVIYEQYFGPGTRLTVT.

This clonotype was recorded at least ten times. The J gene is TRBJ2-1, the V gene TRBV2; TRBD1 matches at 10 bases. Germline V gives CDR1 SNHLY, CDR2 FYNNEI. The CDR3 consists of 15 residues. V was pared by 3 bases and J by 8 bases, with 7 bases of the junction left unmatched. CDR3: CASSEGTGVVDEQFF. The CDR3 bases are TGTGCCAGCAGTGAGGGGACAGGGGTTGTTGATGAGCAGTTCTTC.

This clonotype was counted at least ten times. The J gene is TRBJ1-2, the V gene TRBV12-3 or TRBV12-4; D is undetermined. V lost 6 bases to trimming and J lost 0 bases, with 5 bases between them. The CDR3 is 12 residues long. The chain's CDR3 is CASRRSNYGYTF. In DNA, the CDR3 is TGTGCCAGCAGAAGGTCTAACTATGGCTACACCTTC.

This clonotype has at least ten counts. V and J are TRBV9 and TRBJ2-2, with D possibly matching TRBD1 (6 bases). Germline values: CDR1 SGDLS, CDR2 YYNGEE. The germline V and J ends were trimmed by 3 bases and 9 bases, with 9 bases remaining between them. This CDR3 region has 12 residues. CDR3 amino acids: CASSGTGRELFF. DNA for the CDR3: TGTGCCAGCAGCGGTACAGGGAGGGAGCTGTTTTTT.

This clonotype came up many times. The chain employs TRBV5-1 and TRBJ1-1; D is unresolved. The length of the CDR3 is 12 residues. The V gene's germline CDR1 is SGHRS and CDR2 YFSETQ. Trimming took 0 bases from V and 3 from J, leaving 3 bases between them. In DNA form, the CDR3 reads TGCGCCAGCAGCTTGGGAGACACTGAAGCTTTCTTT. This sequence encodes CASSLGDTEAFF.

This clonotype was recorded at least ten times. This chain connects TRBV6-5 to TRBJ2-7; possibly TRBD1 for D (5 bases). V lost 0 bases to trimming and J lost 5 bases, with 11 bases between them. CDR1 MNHEY and CDR2 SVGAGI come from the germline V gene. The CDR3 has 14 amino acids. Written as DNA, the CDR3 is TGTGCCAGCAGTTACTCCCAGGGTGGGAACGAGCAGTACTTC. This sequence encodes CASSYSQGGNEQYF.

This clonotype was detected ten times or more. V and J are TRBV18 and TRBJ2-1, with 9 bases fitting TRBD2. The J segment lost 6 bases and the V segment lost 2 bases, leaving 5 bases of the junction unmatched. The CDR3 extends over 15 amino acids. Germline V lookup: CDR1 KGHSH, CDR2 LQKENI. The CDR3 protein is CASSPLAGEGNEQFF. For the CDR3, the DNA is TGTGCCAGCTCACCATTAGCGGGAGAAGGCAATGAGCAGTTCTTC.

This clonotype was counted at least ten times. The chain joins TRBV4-3 to TRBJ2-7; 8 positions agree with TRBD1. CDR3 length: 18 amino acids. Germline V gene lookup returns CDR1 LGHNA and CDR2 YSLEER. J was trimmed by 0 bases and V by 1 base; bases with no gene match: 11. The CDR3: CASSQAGTGLASSYEQYF. The CDR3 nucleotides read TGCGCCAGCAGCCAAGCGGGGACAGGACTCGCTAGCTCCTACGAGCAGTACTTC.

This clonotype was detected many times. V usage is TRBV7-2 and J usage is TRBJ2-7; 12 nucleotides agree with TRBD2. The CDR3 extends over 13 amino acids. Germline trimming cut 7 bases from V and 4 bases from J; bases unmatched to any gene: 2. Germline V gene data show CDR1 as SGHTA and CDR2 as FQGNSA. The CDR3 protein is CASTGLAGYEQYF. The CDR3 DNA sequence: TGTGCCAGCACCGGACTAGCGGGATACGAGCAGTACTTC.

The genes are TRBV20-1 and TRBJ2-3; the D is unclear. Germline V gene data show CDR1 as DFQATT and CDR2 as SNEGSKA (reference sequence). CDR3 size: 13 residues. Trimming pared 1 base from V and 4 bases from J, leaving 9 bases between. The CDR3 region has the DNA TGCAGTGCTAGAGCGGGCGGCGCAGATACGCAGTATTTT. It is translated as CSARAGGADTQYF.

This clonotype was observed a few times. V is TRBV6-5 and J is TRBJ2-3; D is uncertain. This CDR3 is 15 amino acids long. CDR1 and CDR2 from the germline V gene are MNHEY and SVGAGI. V dropped 0 bases and J dropped 4 bases, with 11 bases sitting between them. CDR3 protein: CASSYSKGLPDTQYF. The CDR3 DNA sequence: TGTGCCAGCAGTTACTCGAAAGGGTTGCCAGATACGCAGTATTTT.

The table lists this clonotype with many counts. This chain joins TRBV28 and TRBJ1-5; the D is unclear. In germline, CDR1 is MDHEN, CDR2 SYDVKM. V lost 5 bases, J lost 4 bases, and 12 bases lay in between. The CDR3 is 14 residues long. CDR3 nucleotides: TGTGCCAGCAGTCGGGTCTCAGTTAATCAGCCCCAGCATTTT. It translates to CASSRVSVNQPQHF.